The source of this TCR beta chain is a study of spatial heterogeneity in lung cancer (dated 2019 in TCRdb). General notes on the study: Beta-chain transcripts were consistently detected in greater numbers than alpha-chain transcripts, which likely reflected higher beta-chain transcript abundance. In non-small cell lung cancer, the study made a quantitative comparison of TCR alpha and beta repertoires among multiple tumor regions, matched nontumor lung and blood. At surgery, both alpha and beta chains were TCR-sequenced in over 200 tumor regions, 64 matched nontumor lung samples and 50 to 60 PBMC samples. In the raw uncorrected reads, each unique combination of TCR and UMI appeared more than ten times on average. The study linked features of the TCR repertoire to counts of nonsynonymous mutations, which were determined by whole-exome sequencing of tumor tissue.

With respect to this clonotype: Its antigen specificity is not known. Base qualities are missing; no much larger clone stands one base away.

What the time point label conveys for this sample: sample taken at primary tumor resection. Without any cell sorting, TCR sequencing was performed on whole RNA extracted either from tumor and nontumor lung tissue or from cryopreserved PBMC samples. Donors were some 67 patients with early-stage, untreated non-small cell lung cancer from the lung TRACERx cohort. Only patients with enough RNA available from two or more tumor regions were chosen for TCR sequencing. The library was obtained by 5' RACE. TCRdb shows the sequencer as NextSeq 500. The TCR library protocol attached a unique molecular identifier to each TCR cDNA molecule to allow correction of PCR and sequencing errors. Regarding the original processing steps: TCR identification, UMI-based error correction and CDR3 extraction were performed with Decombinator tools. TCRs above a frequency of 2 per 1,000, corresponding to the top 1% of the tumor frequency distribution, were defined as expanded. Renyi diversity was computed with the R vegan package after each repertoire had been subsampled 100 times to 5,000 TCRs. CDR3 similarity networks were constructed using string-kernel similarity of amino acid triplets, with links drawn between CDR3s whose pairwise similarity was above 0.82. Using fastp at Q25 and MiXCR, TCRdb reprocessed the public reads and kept productive beta chains. Entries are consolidated by CDR3 protein sequence, retaining the most common genes and DNA. The V and J calls were not made by the authors but by TCRdb's processing. In this sample the table shows about 50,000 distinct CDR3 sequences, 7.5% to 9% of which occur a single time. The ten largest clones take up approximately 13% of the sample.

Study-wide conclusions, independent of this receptor: Ubiquitous expanded tumor TCRs showed up in blood more often at tumor resection than at routine follow-up. Additional single-cell paired TCR alpha and beta sequencing was considered necessary to confirm, at a functional level, the hypothesis that regional TCRs recognize regional mutations.

The clonotype was recovered from a female donor with early-stage non-small cell lung cancer. The sample here was PBMCs, taken at surgery.

In nucleotides, the sequence is TGTGCCAGCAGCCAAGTTTCCGGGAAACTGTTTTTT. This sequence encodes CASSQVSGKLFF. The sequence is built from TRBV3-1 and TRBJ1-4, with the D gene too uncertain to name. V loses 1 base of germline sequence and J loses 11 bases, and the interval between the two ends is 8 bases. There are 12 amino acids in the CDR3, from cysteine to phenylalanine inclusive. The sequence is cut down to CDR3 DNA, 36 bases in frame from base 1. The germline V gene (reference sequence) specifies LGHDT as CDR1 and YNNKEL as CDR2. Extended through the reference TRBV3-1 and TRBJ1-4 proteins, this CDR3 yields the full variable domain: DTAVSQTPKYLVTQMGNDKSIKCEQNLGHDTMYWYKQDSKKFLKIMFSYNNKELIINETVPNRFSPKSPDKAHLNLHINSLELGDSAVYFCASSQVSGKLFFGSGTQLSVL.